This TCR beta chain is from a study of blood T cells in healthy people across ages. Then a second PCR, running roughly 6 to 11 cycles, was carried out with a sample-barcoded 5' primer and a J-beta primer mix. TCRdb independently ran MiXCR on the 5' RACE reads; one entry per CDR3 protein. The sample contains about 1.7 million distinct CDR3 sequences, 28% of which appear only once. This clonotype was seen a handful of times. The CDR3 runs to 14 residues. V shed 5 bases and J shed 6 bases, with 17 bases lying between them. CDR1 is SGHTA, CDR2 FQGNSA, per germline. The chain recombines TRBV7-2 with TRBJ2-7; possibly TRBD1 or TRBD2 for D (5 bases each). The sequence came from a woman aged 25 to 39 in good health. The sequencing input was blood. CDR3 in amino acids: CASSAETGRGEQYF. The CDR3 DNA sequence: TGTGCCAGCAGCGCCGAGACGGGGCGTGGCGAGCAGTACTTC.